Listed here are 21 T cell receptor beta chains from one sample, sequenced in a study of blood T cell repertoires in COVID-19. Data came from immunoSEQ multiplex PCR; TCRdb stores just in-frame clones and leaves some out. The sample lists fewer than 35,000 clones; roughly nine tenths were seen once. Material for sequencing was peripheral blood. The receptors come from a man in his sixties with acute or convalescent COVID-19.

The chain carries TRBV6-6 and TRBJ1-5; D is ambiguous. Trimming pared 2 bases from V and 3 bases from J, leaving 11 bases between. Germline V gives CDR1 MNHNY, CDR2 SVGAGI (reference sequence). This CDR3 is built from 15 residues. The CDR3 DNA reads as TGTGCCAGCAGTTACGGACTGGGCAACAATCAGCCCCAGCATTTT. This sequence encodes CASSYGLGNNQPQHF.

V and J are TRBV5-8 and TRBJ2-1; D is unclear. V was clipped by 3 bases and J by 0 bases, with 13 bases between them. The CDR3 is 16 amino acids. Germline V gives CDR1 SGHTS, CDR2 YDEGEE. CDR3 loop: CASSSVSTISYNEQFF. CDR3 sequence (DNA): TGTGCCAGCAGCTCGGTTTCAACCATCTCCTACAATGAGCAGTTCTTC.

Only a few counts were recorded for this clone. The chain joins TRBV28 to TRBJ2-7; a weak D match, TRBD1 (5 bases). The V and J ends lost 6 bases and 1 base respectively, with 13 bases between them. This CDR3 region has 14 residues. Germline V gene lookup returns CDR1 MDHEN and CDR2 SYDVKM. The CDR3 DNA is TGTGCCAGCAGGCCCAGGGATTCTTCCTACGAGCAGTACTTC. Protein: CASRPRDSSYEQYF.

The chain joins TRBV11-3 to TRBJ2-1; 9 positions match TRBD1. The germline V gene encodes CDR1 SGHNT and CDR2 YENEEA. The CDR3 has 14 amino acids. With V trimmed by 3 bases and J by 8 bases, 5 bases remained unmatched. The CDR3 region has the DNA TGTGCCAGCAGCTTTCTTACAGGGGGCGATGAGCAGTTCTTC. Its translation: CASSFLTGGDEQFF.

The chain carries TRBV6-5 and TRBJ1-6; 7 bases match TRBD1. The CDR3 spans 14 residues. Germline V gene sequence: CDR1 MNHEY, CDR2 SVGAGI. V trimming: 4 bases; J trimming: 8 bases; junction bases outside the gene matches: 5. CDR3 residues: CASSWTGFYSPLHF. DNA for the CDR3: TGTGCCAGCAGTTGGACAGGCTTTTATTCACCCCTCCACTTT.

V is TRBV28 and J is TRBJ1-5; maybe TRBD1 (6 bases). The CDR3 has 19 amino acids. V was pared by 2 bases and J by 0 bases, with 20 bases between. Germline V CDR1 and CDR2: MDHEN, SYDVKM. This CDR3 is CASSLIGGTDRYSNQPQHF. The CDR3 nucleotides read TGTGCCAGCAGTTTAATAGGGGGAACGGACCGTTATAGCAATCAGCCCCAGCATTTT.

This rearrangement joins TRBV18 to TRBJ2-5; 8 positions agree with TRBD2. J lost 2 bases, V lost 6 bases, and 17 bases had no gene match. The CDR3 length is 18 residues. Germline V gives CDR1 KGHSH, CDR2 LQKENI. CDR3 residues: CASSPLASGRGGQETQYF. The DNA of the CDR3 is TGTGCCAGCTCTCCTCTCGCGAGCGGGAGAGGGGGACAAGAGACCCAGTACTTC.

The chain couples TRBV9 to TRBJ1-3; D might be TRBD1 (5 bases). The CDR3 has 11 amino acids. Between the trimmed V and J ends, which lost 2 bases and 9 bases, there was a span of 6 bases. CDR1 is SGDLS, CDR2 YYNGEE, per germline. In DNA form, the CDR3 reads TGTGCCAGCAGCGTGGGGGGCACCATATATTTT. Its protein is CASSVGGTIYF.

This sequence joins TRBV5-1 and TRBJ1-4; 12 bases map to TRBD1. Germline CDR1 is SGHRS and CDR2 is YFSETQ. This CDR3 has 16 amino acids. The V segment lost 0 bases and the J segment 8 bases; nucleotides outside the gene matches: 5. CDR3 amino acids: CASSLARDRGREKLFF. The CDR3 nucleotides read TGCGCCAGCAGCTTGGCAAGGGACAGGGGGCGGGAAAAACTGTTTTTT. The whole variable domain, filled in from reference TRBV5-1 and TRBJ1-4, reads KAGVTQTPRYLIKTRGQQVTLSCSPISGHRSVSWYQQTPGQGLQFLFEYFSETQRNKGNFPGRFSGRQFSNSRSEMNVSTLELGDSALYLCASSLARDRGREKLFFGSGTQLSVL.

The chain has TRBV3-1 (or the pseudogene TRBV3-2) and TRBJ2-5, with a tentative D call TRBD1 (6 bases). The CDR3 covers 15 residues. Germline V gives CDR1 LGHDT, CDR2 YNNKEL (reference sequence). The V and J ends lost 2 bases and 1 base respectively, with 11 bases between them. The CDR3 sequence: CASSQRETGQETQYF. CDR3 in DNA: TGTGCCAGCAGCCAACGAGAGACAGGCCAAGAGACCCAGTACTTC.

This chain connects TRBV6-5 to TRBJ1-1; TRBD1 might be the D (5 bases). The CDR3 spans 12 residues. With 4 bases removed from V and 8 bases from J, the gap between germline ends came to 11 bases. Germline V gene data show CDR1 as MNHEY and CDR2 as SVGAGI. CDR3 protein: CASSLTGHEAFF. In DNA, the CDR3 is TGTGCCAGCAGTTTAACCGGACACGAAGCTTTCTTT.

The chain employs TRBV18 and TRBJ2-1; 9 bases align to TRBD2. Germline V CDR1 and CDR2: KGHSH, LQKENI. There are 18 residues in the CDR3. V gave up 3 bases and J gave up 3 bases; unmatched junction bases: 12. The CDR3 sequence: CASSPRGDSGGVYNEQFF. CDR3 in DNA: TGTGCCAGCTCACCTAGAGGGGATAGCGGGGGCGTCTACAATGAGCAGTTCTTC.

The CDR3 sequence: CASRPGLYPYEQYF. The CDR3 DNA follows: TGTGCCAGCAGACCGGGACTTTACCCCTACGAGCAGTACTTC. V and J are TRBV6-5 and TRBJ2-7, with D possibly matching TRBD2 (6 bases). The CDR3 sequence is 14 residues long. Per germline, CDR1 MNHEY and CDR2 SVGAGI. Trimming pared 6 bases from V and 2 bases from J, leaving 14 bases between.

The CDR3: CSGGQGIGEKLFF. DNA for the CDR3: TGCAGCGGGGGACAGGGGATCGGTGAAAAACTGTTTTTT. The J gene is TRBJ1-4, the V gene TRBV29-1; 10 bases are a match to TRBD1. V dropped 7 bases and J dropped 7; count of bases not matched to a gene: 6. Germline-derived CDR1 and CDR2 are SQVTM and ANQGSEA. The CDR3 runs 13 residues.

The V call is TRBV19, the J call TRBJ2-7; TRBD2 matches at 7 bases. The CDR3 has 14 residues. CDR1 LNHDA and CDR2 SQIVND come from the germline V gene (reference sequence). Germline trimming cut 6 bases from V and 2 bases from J; bases unmatched to any gene: 7. CDR3 in amino acids: CASRGVGGPYEQYF. CDR3 in DNA: TGTGCCAGTAGAGGGGTGGGAGGGCCCTACGAGCAGTACTTC.

V is TRBV27 and J is TRBJ2-3, with D perhaps TRBD2 (5 bases). The CDR3 runs 14 residues. Germline V gene lookup returns CDR1 MNHEY and CDR2 SMNVEV (reference sequence). V was clipped by 3 bases and J by 4 bases, with 11 bases between them. As DNA, the CDR3 is TGTGCCAGCAGTTTCGAGGGAATGGCAGATACGCAGTATTTT. It codes for CASSFEGMADTQYF.

The chain carries TRBV5-1 and TRBJ1-1; D is possibly TRBD1 (5 bases). CDR1 SGHRS and CDR2 YFSETQ come from the germline V gene. The CDR3 spans 15 residues. V was cut by 0 bases and J by 6 bases, with 15 bases left in between. The DNA for the CDR3 is TGCGCCAGCAGCTTGGCGGGAGGGGCGAGGGCTGAAGCTTTCTTT. This gives the protein CASSLAGGARAEAFF.

CDR3 coding DNA: TGTGCCTGTTTTTGGTTTCGGGACTCTTCTAAGCGGGAGGGGACAGATACGCAGTATTTT. Its translation is CACFWFRDSSKREGTDTQYF. This rearrangement joins TRBV30 to TRBJ2-3; 10 positions match TRBD2. V shed 6 bases and J 3 bases; nucleotides not matched to a gene: 24. From germline, CDR1 is GTSNPN and CDR2 SVGIG (reference sequence). The CDR3 extends over 20 amino acids.

The V gene is TRBV5-6, the J gene TRBJ2-1; TRBD2 agrees at 15 bases. The germline CDR1 and CDR2 sequences are SGHDT and YYEEEE. The CDR3 totals 17 residues. The V gene end was trimmed by 3 bases and the J gene end by 5 bases; junction bases not matched to a gene: 6. The CDR3 DNA follows: TGTGCCAGCAGCTGGAGGGGACTAGCGGGAGGTAACAATGAGCAGTTCTTC. Its protein product is CASSWRGLAGGNNEQFF.

The DNA of the CDR3 is TGTGCCAGCTCACCCACAGGTTCGGGACAGGGGGCCGCAGATACGCAGTATTTT. Protein product: CASSPTGSGQGAADTQYF. This chain joins TRBV18 and TRBJ2-3; TRBD1 agrees at 12 bases. Germline trimming cut 3 bases from V and 4 bases from J; bases unmatched to any gene: 11. The CDR3 length is 18 residues. From germline, CDR1 is KGHSH and CDR2 LQKENI.

This chain connects TRBV14 to TRBJ1-2, with 11 bases matching TRBD1. The CDR3 runs to 16 residues. The junction had 6 bases not matched to a gene; V was cut back by 2 bases and J by 4 bases. Germline loops: CDR1 SGHDN, CDR2 FVKESK. CDR3 DNA: TGTGCCAGCAGCCAAAAGAGGACAGGGGGCGGCTATGGCTACACCTTC. It codes for CASSQKRTGGGYGYTF.